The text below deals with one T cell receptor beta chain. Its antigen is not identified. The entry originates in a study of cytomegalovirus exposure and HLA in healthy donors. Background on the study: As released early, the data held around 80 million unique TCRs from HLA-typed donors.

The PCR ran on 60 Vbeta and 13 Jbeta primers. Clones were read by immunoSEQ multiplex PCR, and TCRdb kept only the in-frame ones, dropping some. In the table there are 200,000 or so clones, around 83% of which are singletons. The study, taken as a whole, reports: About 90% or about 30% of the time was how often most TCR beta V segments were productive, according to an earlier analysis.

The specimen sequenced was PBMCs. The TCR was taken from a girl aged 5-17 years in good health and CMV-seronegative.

The CDR3 is CASSEALGGDTQYF. The DNA of the CDR3 is TGTGCCAGCAGTGAAGCGCTTGGCGGGGATACGCAGTATTTT. The chain joins TRBV2 to TRBJ2-3, with D tentatively TRBD2 (5 bases). CDR1 is SNHLY, CDR2 FYNNEI, per germline. CDR3 size: 14 residues. V was shortened by 0 bases and J by 6 bases, with 10 bases between the two germline ends. Variable domain in full (rest from reference TRBV2 and TRBJ2-3): EPEVTQTPSHQVTQMGQEVILRCVPISNHLYFYWYRQILGQKVEFLVSFYNNEISEKSEIFDDQFSVERPDGSNFTLKIRSTKLEDSAMYFCASSEALGGDTQYFGPGTRLTVL.